These 31 T cell receptor beta chains were all obtained from the same sample, sequenced in a study of blood T cell repertoires in COVID-19. Sequencing used immunoSEQ multiplex PCR; TCRdb keeps in-frame clones, though not all of them. The sample lists approximately 210,000 clones, around four fifths occurring once. Input material: peripheral blood. These receptors all stem from a man aged 45 to 65 with active or convalescent COVID-19.

The table lists this clone with a few counts. The chain combines TRBV11-3 with TRBJ2-1; TRBD2 agrees at 8 bases. Losses at the gene ends were 4 bases for V and 5 bases for J; bases not matched to a gene: 4. This CDR3 is 14 amino acids long. Germline CDR1 and CDR2: SGHNT and YENEEA. CDR3 bases: TGTGCCAGCAGCTGGCGGGGGGCCGACAATGAGCAGTTCTTC. It yields the protein CASSWRGADNEQFF.

The chain carries TRBV28 and TRBJ2-7, with TRBD2 matching 10 bases. CDR3 size: 16 residues. The V gene end was trimmed by 6 bases and the J gene end by 0 bases; junction bases not matched to a gene: 8. CDR1 MDHEN and CDR2 SYDVKM come from the germline V gene. CDR3 DNA: TGTGCCAGCAGCCGGGGACTAGCGAGGATCTCCTACGAGCAGTACTTC. It translates to CASSRGLARISYEQYF.

This clone was found once. The chain carries TRBV7-2 and TRBJ1-3, with 7 bases fitting TRBD1. The CDR3 spans 14 residues. V lost 5 bases to trimming and J lost 4 bases; unmatched junction nucleotides: 5. Germline V gene data show CDR1 as SGHTA and CDR2 as FQGNSA. CDR3 DNA sequence: TGTGCCAGCAGCCCCCAGACAGGGGGAAACACCATATATTTT. Its translation is CASSPQTGGNTIYF.

As regards this clone: Since a much larger clone is just one base distant, this may be a read error. The sample holds other DNA sequences that translate to the same CDR3. The chain combines TRBV2 with TRBJ1-1; D uncertain. Germline V gives CDR1 SNHLY, CDR2 FYNNEI. V shed 2 bases and J shed 1 base, with 5 bases lying between them. CDR3 length: 13 amino acids. CDR3 sequence: CASSEIENTEAFF. The CDR3 DNA sequence: TGTGCCAGCAGTGAAATAGAGAACACTGAAGCTTTCTTT.

The chain carries TRBV18 and TRBJ2-7; D might be TRBD2 (5 bases). Germline-derived CDR1 and CDR2 are KGHSH and LQKENI. CDR3 length: 13 amino acids. V was clipped by 1 base and J by 5 bases, with 9 bases between them. CDR3 DNA: TGTGCCAGCTCACCACGTTTGAGGGACGAGCAGTACTTC. Its protein is CASSPRLRDEQYF. Full variable domain (outside the CDR3, taken from reference TRBV18 and TRBJ2-7): NAGVMQNPRHLVRRRGQEARLRCSPMKGHSHVYWYRQLPEEGLKFMVYLQKENIIDESGMPKERFSAEFPKEGPSILRIQQVVRGDSAAYFCASSPRLRDEQYFGPGTRLTVT.

The V call is TRBV19, the J call TRBJ1-2; possible D gene TRBD1, 6 bases. Trimming left V 5 bases short and J 8 bases short, with 18 bases between. Germline V gene sequence: CDR1 LNHDA, CDR2 SQIVND (reference sequence). The CDR3 totals 14 residues. The CDR3 DNA follows: TGTGCCAGTAGTGATATGGGAGGGGGAGCCGGCTACACCTTC. Amino acids: CASSDMGGGAGYTF.

V gene TRBV7-2 combines with J gene TRBJ2-5, with unresolved D. Germline V gene lookup returns CDR1 SGHTA and CDR2 FQGNSA. V lost 4 bases and J lost 4, with 4 bases in between. The CDR3 is made up of 11 amino acids. CDR3 protein: CASSSIETQYF. In DNA form, the CDR3 reads TGTGCCAGCAGCTCTATAGAGACCCAGTACTTC.

This clone was seen a few times. The chain recombines TRBV5-1 with TRBJ2-7; 12 bases agree with TRBD2. The germline V gene encodes CDR1 SGHRS and CDR2 YFSETQ. The trim removed 4 bases at V and 3 bases at J, leaving 5 bases unmatched. CDR3 length: 15 residues. The CDR3 sequence is CASSVGLAGFYEQYF. CDR3 DNA sequence: TGCGCCAGCAGCGTCGGACTAGCGGGATTCTACGAGCAGTACTTC.

This chain connects TRBV7-2 to TRBJ1-1; D perhaps matches TRBD1 (5 bases). The CDR3 is 14 residues long. Between the trimmed V and J ends, which lost 2 bases and 7 bases, there was a span of 14 bases. The germline gives CDR1 SGHTA, CDR2 FQGNSA. CDR3 in amino acids: CASSLQGRTSEAFF. DNA of the CDR3: TGTGCCAGCAGCTTACAGGGCAGAACAAGTGAAGCTTTCTTT.

The V and J genes are TRBV6-6 and TRBJ1-3; D is undetermined. Germline values: CDR1 MNHNY, CDR2 SVGAGI (reference sequence). Trimming removed 6 bases from V and 0 bases from J, with 9 bases in between. This CDR3 has 14 residues. The CDR3 DNA reads TGTGCCAGCAGAATGTCTCCCTCTGGAAACACCATATATTTT. Its translation is CASRMSPSGNTIYF.

The gene calls are TRBV2 and TRBJ1-1, with 7 bases lining up with TRBD1. The CDR3 has 16 residues. V lost 0 bases and J lost 4; bases outside the gene matches: 8. Germline V gene lookup returns CDR1 SNHLY and CDR2 FYNNEI. This chain's CDR3 is CASSEALQGQATEAFF. The CDR3 DNA sequence: TGTGCCAGCAGTGAAGCGCTTCAAGGACAGGCCACTGAAGCTTTCTTT. The variable domain in full, with the rest retrieved from reference TRBV2 and TRBJ1-1, is EPEVTQTPSHQVTQMGQEVILRCVPISNHLYFYWYRQILGQKVEFLVSFYNNEISEKSEIFDDQFSVERPDGSNFTLKIRSTKLEDSAMYFCASSEALQGQATEAFFGQGTRLTVV.

This clone appeared once. The chain uses TRBV28 and TRBJ1-2, with TRBD1 matching over 7 bases. Per germline, CDR1 MDHEN and CDR2 SYDVKM. J gave up 5 bases and V 3 bases, and 6 bases lay outside the gene matches. The CDR3 runs 14 residues. The CDR3 here is CASSFSGTVYGYTF. The DNA for the CDR3 is TGTGCCAGCAGTTTCTCCGGGACAGTTTATGGCTACACCTTC.

This sequence joins TRBV5-1 and TRBJ2-2, with 8 bases matching TRBD1. V shed 4 bases, J shed 3 bases, and the junction held 5 bases outside the gene matches. CDR1 and CDR2 (germline): SGHRS, YFSETQ. The CDR3 loop spans 15 amino acids. CDR3 residues: CASSLWGQDTGELFF. DNA for the CDR3: TGCGCCAGCAGCCTATGGGGACAGGACACCGGGGAGCTGTTTTTT.

The chain links TRBV5-4 to TRBJ2-5; 7 positions agree with TRBD2. CDR3 length: 15 residues. Germline V lookup: CDR1 SGHNT, CDR2 YYREEE (reference sequence). V lost 4 bases, J lost 5 bases, and 11 bases stayed unmatched. In DNA form, the CDR3 reads TGTGCCAGCAGCACCGGCGCGGGAGCTAGGGAGACCCAGTACTTC. This encodes CASSTGAGARETQYF.

V and J are TRBV28 and TRBJ1-2; 7 bases map to TRBD1. The germline V gene encodes CDR1 MDHEN and CDR2 SYDVKM. The CDR3 spans 15 residues. Trimming at V came to 5 bases and at J to 13 bases, leaving 19 bases not matched to a gene. The CDR3 DNA sequence: TGTGCCAGCAGTCCCTCAGGGGGTGGGGAGCTCGTCTCCACCTTC. Translated, it gives CASSPSGGGELVSTF.

The chain couples TRBV27 to TRBJ2-1, with a possible D match to TRBD2 (8 bases). The V gene's germline CDR1 is MNHEY and CDR2 SMNVEV (reference sequence). The CDR3 sequence is 19 residues long. V dropped 6 bases and J dropped 5 bases, with 29 bases sitting between them. Here the CDR3 DNA reads TGTGCCAGCAGGGTCCAGGGGGGACGGGAGGGCCTTAGGAACAATGAGCAGTTCTTC. Residues: CASRVQGGREGLRNNEQFF.

The rearrangement uses TRBV3-1 (or the pseudogene TRBV3-2) and TRBJ1-3, with D possibly matching TRBD1 (5 bases). The V end was cut by 0 bases, the J end by 0 bases, with 9 bases between. CDR3 length: 16 amino acids. Germline CDR1 is LGHDT and CDR2 is YNNKEL (reference sequence). The CDR3: CASSQEGGVSGNTIYF. CDR3 nucleotide sequence: TGTGCCAGCAGCCAAGAGGGGGGGGTCTCTGGAAACACCATATATTTT.

This clone was counted at least ten times. This chain connects TRBV6-6 to TRBJ1-2; TRBD1 might be the D (6 bases). Germline V gene sequence: CDR1 MNHNY, CDR2 SVGAGI (reference sequence). CDR3 length: 15 amino acids. The V end was cut by 5 bases, the J end by 1 base, with 14 bases between. The CDR3 DNA is TGTGCCAGCAGTCCCAGGGGACAAGTTAACTATGGCTACACCTTC. Translating it yields CASSPRGQVNYGYTF.

The chain has TRBV6-5 and TRBJ1-1; 10 bases match TRBD1. V trimming: 7 bases; J trimming: 4 bases; junction bases outside the gene matches: 3. The CDR3 is 13 amino acids. Germline CDR1 reads MNHEY; CDR2 reads SVGAGI. DNA for the CDR3: TGTGCCAGCACCAGGGACAGGGGCACTGAAGCTTTCTTT. It codes for CASTRDRGTEAFF.

This clone was counted only a few times. CDR3 sequence (DNA): TGTGCCAGCAGCCCCGGACAGGGGGCGGGCTATGGCTACACCTTC. Translating gives CASSPGQGAGYGYTF. The V gene is TRBV9, the J gene TRBJ1-2; 11 nucleotides match TRBD1. Unmatched junction bases numbered 6, after V lost 4 bases and J lost 4 bases. The CDR3 covers 15 residues. The germline V gene has CDR1 SGDLS and CDR2 YYNGEE. The entire variable domain, with the rest obtained from reference TRBV9 and TRBJ1-2, is as follows: DSGVTQTPKHLITATGQRVTLRCSPRSGDLSVYWYQQSLDQGLQFLIQYYNGEERAKGNILERFSAQQFPDLHSELNLSSLELGDSALYFCASSPGQGAGYGYTFGSGTRLTVV.

The V call is TRBV28, the J call TRBJ2-7; 7 positions agree with TRBD2. The CDR3 runs to 15 residues. CDR1 MDHEN and CDR2 SYDVKM come from the germline V gene. V was pared by 3 bases and J by 7 bases, with 12 bases of the junction left unmatched. CDR3 residues: CASSFVAGHTGEQYF. The CDR3 nucleotides read TGTGCCAGCAGTTTTGTAGCGGGTCATACCGGGGAGCAGTACTTC.

The chain is built from TRBV7-6 and TRBJ1-4; the match to TRBD1 covers 10 bases. CDR3 length: 15 amino acids. Germline CDR1 is SGHVS and CDR2 is FNYEAQ. V gave up 3 bases and J gave up 8 bases; unmatched junction bases: 6. The CDR3 DNA is TGTGCCAGCAGCTTGATCCGGGACAGGGGAGAAAAACTGTTTTTT. This translates into CASSLIRDRGEKLFF.

This clone has more than one count but fewer than ten. The chain joins TRBV6-5 to TRBJ1-1; 7 bases map to TRBD1. CDR3 length equals 15 residues. V lost 10 bases and J lost 5; bases outside the gene matches: 16. Germline CDR1 is MNHEY and CDR2 is SVGAGI. As DNA, the CDR3 is TGTGCCACCGATCTGAGGGGGCGGGGAGGTACTGAAGCTTTCTTT. As protein: CATDLRGRGGTEAFF.

This chain uses TRBV11-2 with TRBJ2-5; a weak D match, TRBD2 (7 bases). CDR3 length: 16 residues. CDR1 SGHAT and CDR2 FQNNGV come from the germline V gene. V dropped 1 base and J dropped 2 bases, with 14 bases sitting between them. The CDR3 spells CASSLATGGRQETQYF. CDR3 nucleotides: TGTGCCAGCAGCTTAGCAACGGGGGGCCGTCAAGAGACCCAGTACTTC.

This clone is a singleton in its sample. The rearrangement uses TRBV6-6 and TRBJ2-4; possibly TRBD1 for D (6 bases). CDR3 length: 16 amino acids. Per germline, CDR1 MNHNY and CDR2 SVGAGI (reference sequence). V lost 4 bases and J 0 bases, leaving 13 bases between the germline ends. The CDR3 region has the DNA TGTGCCAGCAGTTCTCAGGGGCCCGGAGCCAAAAACATTCAGTACTTC. The encoded protein is CASSSQGPGAKNIQYF.

This clone is a singleton in its sample. The chain employs TRBV27 and TRBJ2-2, with D maybe TRBD1 (6 bases). Trimming left V 5 bases short and J 12 bases short, with 19 bases between. Germline CDR1 MNHEY, CDR2 SMNVEV (reference sequence). CDR3 size: 14 residues. The CDR3 nucleotides read TGTGCCAGCAGTAATTGGAACAGGGTAAAGAAGCTGTTTTTT. Residues: CASSNWNRVKKLFF.

The V call is TRBV2, the J call TRBJ1-1, with 8 bases matching TRBD1. J gave up 3 bases and V 8 bases, and 5 bases lay outside the gene matches. Germline lookup yields CDR1 SNHLY and CDR2 FYNNEI. The CDR3 sequence is 13 residues long. CDR3 protein: CASGPDRDTEAFF. The CDR3 DNA is TGTGCCAGCGGACCGGACAGGGACACTGAAGCTTTCTTT.

The rearrangement uses TRBV6-5 and TRBJ1-1; 11 bases are shared with TRBD1. V shed 6 bases and J 4 bases; nucleotides not matched to a gene: 7. Germline lookup yields CDR1 MNHEY and CDR2 SVGAGI. The CDR3 runs 15 residues. The chain's CDR3 is CASRGTGGSSTEAFF. The CDR3 nucleotides read TGTGCCAGCAGGGGGACAGGGGGATCGAGCACTGAAGCTTTCTTT.

There are a few counts of this clone. V usage is TRBV7-3 and J usage is TRBJ2-1; 10 positions agree with TRBD1. This CDR3 region has 15 residues. Germline loops: CDR1 SGHTA, CDR2 FQGTGA. With 1 base clipped from V and 9 bases from J, the junction kept 6 bases outside the gene matches. CDR3 amino acids: CASSLRDRGLSEQFF. DNA of the CDR3: TGTGCCAGCAGCTTAAGGGACAGGGGTCTGAGTGAGCAGTTCTTC.

This clone was observed a few times. V gene TRBV19 combines with J gene TRBJ2-5, with unresolved D. V shed 2 bases and J shed 5 bases, with 6 bases lying between them. The CDR3 contains 12 residues. Germline V lookup: CDR1 LNHDA, CDR2 SQIVND (reference sequence). The CDR3 region has the DNA TGTGCCAGTAGTATACAAGCCGAGACCCAGTACTTC. Encoded protein: CASSIQAETQYF.

The chain combines TRBV7-9 with TRBJ2-7; D remains unclear. The germline V and J ends were trimmed by 5 bases and 3 bases, with 11 bases remaining between them. Germline V gives CDR1 SEHNR, CDR2 FQNEAQ (reference sequence). This CDR3 contains 13 residues. CDR3 coding DNA: TGTGCCAGCAGCCGACGGCAGGTCTACGAGCAGTACTTC. Its translation: CASSRRQVYEQYF.